This paragraph reports one T cell receptor beta chain. What it recognizes is unknown. The source of the sample is a study of shared clonotypes between healthy human individuals. Study in general: Contributing individuals were two females and a few males aged 18 to 49. Whole-study findings and limits: Sampling covered nothing but blood. Tissue TCR repertoires likely differ from those found in blood. Sequencing depth was expected to influence donor clonotype sharing.

Germline V CDR1 and CDR2: MDHEN, SYDVKM. Trimming removed 5 bases at V and 4 bases at J, with 14 bases between. The CDR3 is made up of 14 amino acids. Original processing methods: Filtering differed because ImmunoSEQ produced junction-only sequences that carried no quality scores. The table came from immunoSEQ multiplex PCR; TCRdb's copy has only in-frame clones and leaves some out. V and J calls plus clone size are reproduced from that table; the DNA served to infer D and trimming. The sample includes fewer than 500,000 clones, almost 80% of them seen just once. The sequence came from a middle-aged woman in good health. Some clones in this sample may be carry-over from other donors' samples. The sequenced material came from PBMCs. The V gene is TRBV28, the J gene TRBJ1-1; tentative D call: TRBD1 (5 bases). CDR3 sequence (DNA): TGTGCCAGCAGTGTACCCCGGGGCATCACTGAAGCTTTCTTT. Protein product: CASSVPRGITEAFF.